The entry that follows covers one T cell receptor beta chain sequence. The data originate from a study of OX40 agonist ivuxolimab in advanced cancers. For the study at large: Administration of intravenous ivuxolimab to patients occurred every 2 weeks at 0.01 to 10 mg/kg. Therapy given before enrollment (anti-PD-1, anti-PD-L1 or anti-CTLA-4) was allowed, and 40% had some.

The method was immunoSEQ multiplex PCR; TCRdb's version includes in-frame clones alone and lacks a portion of them. Among more than 100,000 clones, around 93% were seen once, and the ten largest hold 0.15% to 0.19%. This CDR3 comprises 15 residues. Trimming left V 0 bases short and J 5 bases short, with 12 bases between. From germline, CDR1 is SGHDT and CDR2 YYEEEE. The clonotype was recovered from an adult with an advanced solid tumor such as melanoma, head and neck, liver or kidney cancer. The source material was CD4+ or CD8+ T cells sorted from blood, sampled in a trial of the OX40 agonist ivuxolimab. This chain joins TRBV5-6 and TRBJ1-5, with D maybe TRBD1 (5 bases). CDR3 sequence reads: CASSLGGTVHQPQHF. CDR3 DNA sequence: TGTGCCAGCAGCTTGGGGGGGACGGTCCATCAGCCCCAGCATTTT.